These 31 T cell receptor beta chains came from one sample sequenced in a study of blood T cell repertoires in COVID-19 (dated by TCRdb to the early 2020s). Library generation was performed with the immunoSEQ multiplex PCR assay. TCRdb obtained this table from immuneACCESS and retained in-frame rearrangements with V and J assigned. These tables miss some clones; where compared with another copy, unresolved V genes account for less than half of the shortfall, and the remainder is unexplained. The sample yields 270,000 or so clones; about 90% were counted once. 11% of the sample belongs to the ten largest clones. Sequenced: peripheral blood. Receptors were obtained from a woman aged 25-40 years with COVID-19, enrolled during active disease.

The chain has TRBV28 and TRBJ2-7; D might be TRBD2 (6 bases). The length of the CDR3 is 12 residues. Germline V CDR1 and CDR2: MDHEN, SYDVKM. V was trimmed by 8 bases and J by 3 bases, leaving 11 bases between them. CDR3 loop: CASLAALYEQYF. CDR3 nucleotides: TGTGCCAGCTTAGCGGCCCTCTACGAGCAGTACTTC.

The chain links TRBV27 to TRBJ1-3; no reliable D call. Looked up from germline, CDR1 is MNHEY and CDR2 is SMNVEV (reference sequence). The CDR3 loop spans 14 amino acids. V lost 7 bases and J lost 0, with 10 bases in between. CDR3 in amino acids: CASMRAGSGNTIYF. CDR3 DNA: TGTGCCAGCATGAGGGCCGGCTCTGGAAACACCATATATTTT.

This clone was seen only a few times. This chain connects TRBV14 to TRBJ1-6; D is undetermined. This CDR3 spans 13 amino acids. V was clipped by 1 base and J by 9 bases, with 7 bases between them. Germline assignment: CDR1 SGHDN and CDR2 FVKESK. Written as DNA, the CDR3 is TGTGCCAGCAGCCAAGTATCCTCTTCACCCCTCCACTTT. Protein: CASSQVSSSPLHF.

The rearrangement joins TRBV5-1 to TRBJ1-5, with TRBD1 as a possible D gene (6 bases). The CDR3 is 15 residues long. Trimming removed 4 bases from V and 1 base from J, with 12 bases in between. The germline V gene encodes CDR1 SGHRS and CDR2 YFSETQ. The CDR3 sequence: CASSPGQSSNQPQHF. CDR3 nucleotides: TGCGCCAGCAGCCCCGGACAGTCGAGCAATCAGCCCCAGCATTTT. Full variable domain (remainder filled in from reference TRBV5-1 and TRBJ1-5): KAGVTQTPRYLIKTRGQQVTLSCSPISGHRSVSWYQQTPGQGLQFLFEYFSETQRNKGNFPGRFSGRQFSNSRSEMNVSTLELGDSALYLCASSPGQSSNQPQHFGDGTRLSIL.

V gene TRBV10-2 combines with J gene TRBJ2-7; D gene ambiguous. The V and J ends lost 8 bases and 1 base respectively, with 9 bases between them. Germline CDR1 WSHSY, CDR2 SAAADI. CDR3 length equals 12 residues. This CDR3 reads CASSLASYEQYF. DNA of the CDR3: TGCGCCAGCTCCCTTGCGTCCTACGAGCAGTACTTC.

The chain is built from TRBV4-2 and TRBJ2-2, with 7 bases that match TRBD2. Unmatched junction bases numbered 10, after V lost 5 bases and J lost 1 base. Germline values: CDR1 LGHNA, CDR2 YNFKEQ. The CDR3 runs 17 residues. The DNA of the CDR3 is TGTGCCAGCAGCTTTATAGGTGGGGGGGTGAACACCGGGGAGCTGTTTTTT. Translated, it gives CASSFIGGGVNTGELFF.

The chain employs TRBV5-8 and TRBJ2-4; weak D call: TRBD2 (5 bases). Germline V lookup: CDR1 SGHTS, CDR2 YDEGEE. Trimming took 9 bases from V and 3 from J, leaving 13 bases between them. CDR3 length: 13 residues. The CDR3 spells CATREGVKNIQYF. CDR3 in DNA: TGTGCCACCCGTGAGGGCGTCAAAAACATTCAGTACTTC.

V gene TRBV6-6 combines with J gene TRBJ2-5, with 8 positions matching TRBD2. Germline V gene sequence: CDR1 MNHNY, CDR2 SVGAGI (reference sequence). Trimming cost V 7 bases and J 2 bases; bases outside gene matches: 6. The CDR3 length is 14 residues. In DNA, the CDR3 is TGTGCCAGCATGCCAGCGGGGGTGCAAGAGACCCAGTACTTC. It codes for CASMPAGVQETQYF.

The genes are TRBV18 and TRBJ2-5; TRBD2 is a possible D gene (6 bases). V was cut by 3 bases and J by 4 bases, with 15 bases left in between. The CDR3 has 15 amino acids. Looked up from germline, CDR1 is KGHSH and CDR2 is LQKENI. This CDR3 reads CASSPPQVAAETQYF. The CDR3, as DNA: TGTGCCAGCTCACCCCCCCAAGTAGCGGCAGAGACCCAGTACTTC.

This clone was seen only a few times. This chain uses TRBV27 with TRBJ2-3; TRBD2 agrees at 7 bases. CDR1 is MNHEY and CDR2 is SMNVEV in the germline V gene (reference sequence). The CDR3 is 15 amino acids. The V gene end was trimmed by 6 bases and the J gene end by 0 bases; junction bases not matched to a gene: 6. CDR3 protein: CASSSSSGSTDTQYF. For the CDR3, the DNA is TGTGCCAGCAGCTCCTCTAGCGGCAGCACAGATACGCAGTATTTT.

The CDR3 DNA reads as TGTGCCACCAGCAGAGTATACAGTACTAATGAAAAACTGTTTTTT. Translated: CATSRVYSTNEKLFF. The chain employs TRBV15 and TRBJ1-4; D is ambiguous. Trimming left V 1 base short and J 2 bases short, with 8 bases between. The CDR3 consists of 15 residues. CDR1 LNHNV and CDR2 YYDKDF come from the germline V gene (reference sequence).

This clone was seen once. V gene TRBV6-1 combines with J gene TRBJ1-3; D possibly corresponds to TRBD1 (6 bases). The CDR3 has 16 amino acids. Deletions cut 1 base from V and 2 bases from J, with 12 bases between. Germline lookup yields CDR1 MNHNS and CDR2 SASEGT. The CDR3 nucleotides read TGTGCCAGCAGTGAAGGAACCCCAGGGGCTGGAAACACCATATATTTT. Translation gives CASSEGTPGAGNTIYF.

The chain couples TRBV3-1 (or the pseudogene TRBV3-2) to TRBJ2-3; TRBD2 aligns across 13 bases. This CDR3 spans 16 amino acids. Germline V gene data show CDR1 as LGHDT and CDR2 as YNNKEL (reference sequence). The junction had 4 bases not matched to a gene; V was cut back by 2 bases and J by 5 bases. The CDR3 spells CASSQQTSGGEDTQYF. CDR3 coding DNA: TGTGCCAGCAGCCAACAAACTAGCGGGGGGGAAGATACGCAGTATTTT.

This rearrangement joins TRBV10-1 to TRBJ1-5; D is unresolved. V was cut by 0 bases and J by 15 bases, with 18 bases left in between. Germline V gives CDR1 WNHNN, CDR2 SYGVQD (reference sequence). The CDR3 is 14 amino acids. The CDR3 DNA sequence: TGCGCCAGCAGTGAGTCGTATGAGACAAAGGAATGGCATTTT. Translated: CASSESYETKEWHF.

V gene TRBV7-9 combines with J gene TRBJ2-7; D unresolved. The CDR3 sequence is 12 residues long. V was trimmed by 5 bases and J by 7 bases, leaving 12 bases between them. Germline loops: CDR1 SEHNR, CDR2 FQNEAQ (reference sequence). CDR3 loop: CASSQLGFEQYF. DNA of the CDR3: TGTGCCAGCAGCCAATTGGGCTTTGAGCAGTACTTC.

CDR3: CASSRGGPGLAGPSTDTQYF. The CDR3 coding sequence is TGTGCCAGTAGTAGGGGGGGCCCGGGACTAGCGGGCCCTAGCACAGATACGCAGTATTTT. This chain links TRBV19 with TRBJ2-3, with TRBD2 identical over 12 bases. The ends lost 4 bases at V and 0 bases at J; junction bases unmatched: 14. Per the germline V gene, CDR1 is LNHDA and CDR2 is SQIVND (reference sequence). The length of the CDR3 is 20 residues.

J is TRBJ2-1 and V is TRBV6-5, with D possibly being TRBD2 (7 bases). V was shortened by 4 bases and J by 5 bases, with 12 bases between the two germline ends. Germline V gene lookup returns CDR1 MNHEY and CDR2 SVGAGI. The CDR3 is 14 amino acids. The CDR3 loop is CASSWGGQNNEQFF. For the CDR3, the DNA is TGTGCCAGCAGTTGGGGGGGCCAGAACAATGAGCAGTTCTTC.

This rearrangement joins TRBV6-5 to TRBJ1-5, with TRBD1 identical over 7 bases. CDR1 is MNHEY, CDR2 SVGAGI, per germline. CDR3 length equals 15 residues. The V segment lost 7 bases and the J segment 2 bases; nucleotides outside the gene matches: 8. The DNA of the CDR3 is TGTGCCAGCACGAACAGGGGCGAGGGCAATCAGCCCCAGCATTTT. Its translation is CASTNRGEGNQPQHF.

This sequence joins TRBV3-1 (or the pseudogene TRBV3-2) and TRBJ1-1, with D perhaps TRBD1 (5 bases). CDR1 and CDR2 from the germline V gene are LGHDT and YNNKEL (reference sequence). This CDR3 is 13 amino acids long. V shed 4 bases and J shed 8 bases, with 14 bases lying between them. The CDR3 loop reads CASSPGWMREAFF. CDR3 coding DNA: TGTGCCAGCAGCCCAGGGTGGATGAGGGAAGCTTTCTTT.

The V call is TRBV3-1 (or the pseudogene TRBV3-2), the J call TRBJ1-6, with D tentatively TRBD1 (5 bases). V was clipped by 4 bases and J by 8 bases, with 9 bases between them. CDR1 and CDR2 (germline): LGHDT, YNNKEL (reference sequence). The CDR3 is 13 amino acids. In DNA, the CDR3 is TGTGCCAGCAGCCCACAGACAGATTCACCCCTCCACTTT. Amino acid sequence: CASSPQTDSPLHF.

The chain recombines TRBV28 with TRBJ1-4, with D hard to call. This CDR3 is 15 amino acids long. V lost 4 bases, J lost 7 bases, and 16 bases lay in between. Looked up from germline, CDR1 is MDHEN and CDR2 is SYDVKM. CDR3 sequence reads: CASSSPGSASEKLFF. The CDR3 region has the DNA TGTGCCAGCAGTTCTCCCGGGTCAGCATCTGAAAAACTGTTTTTT.

V and J are TRBV4-1 and TRBJ2-5, with a possible D match to TRBD2 (5 bases). Trimming left V 1 base short and J 9 bases short, with 15 bases between. Germline V CDR1 and CDR2: MGHRA, YSYEKL. The CDR3 is 14 amino acids. The CDR3, as DNA: TGCGCCAGCAGCCAAGTCGCAGGCCCGGAGGCCCAGTACTTC. Translated: CASSQVAGPEAQYF.

This sequence joins TRBV2 and TRBJ1-3, with 10 bases matching TRBD1. The CDR3 runs to 17 residues. The germline CDR1 and CDR2 sequences are SNHLY and FYNNEI. With 5 bases clipped from V and 2 bases from J, the junction kept 9 bases outside the gene matches. The CDR3 DNA follows: TGTGCCAGCAGTCGGGACCGACAGGGGGCAACTGGAAACACCATATATTTT. Residues: CASSRDRQGATGNTIYF.

This chain uses TRBV6-5 with TRBJ2-7, with 8 bases fitting TRBD1. Looked up from germline, CDR1 is MNHEY and CDR2 is SVGAGI. Trimming at V came to 5 bases and at J to 5 bases, leaving 8 bases not matched to a gene. The CDR3 has 14 residues. The CDR3 sequence is CASSPRTGSHEQYF. CDR3 bases: TGTGCCAGCAGTCCAAGGACAGGGAGCCACGAGCAGTACTTC.

The J gene is TRBJ2-7, the V gene TRBV25-1; 8 bases are shared with TRBD2. The J segment lost 0 bases and the V segment lost 7 bases, leaving 5 bases of the junction unmatched. Per germline, CDR1 MGHDK and CDR2 SYGVNS. CDR3 length equals 14 residues. As DNA, the CDR3 is TGTGCCAGCAAGGAGCGGGGGAGCTCCTACGAGCAGTACTTC. The encoded protein is CASKERGSSYEQYF.

This clone showed up just once. This sequence joins TRBV27 and TRBJ2-7; D is undetermined. V lost 4 bases and J 4 bases, leaving 11 bases between the germline ends. This CDR3 has 13 amino acids. CDR1 is MNHEY and CDR2 is SMNVEV in the germline V gene (reference sequence). CDR3 coding DNA: TGTGCCAGCAGTTCCCTCGAGAGATACGAGCAGTACTTC. Translation: CASSSLERYEQYF.

The V and J genes are TRBV24-1 and TRBJ1-2; perhaps TRBD1 as D (6 bases). Germline assignment: CDR1 KGHDR and CDR2 SFDVKD. The CDR3 loop spans 14 amino acids. The V gene lost 1 base and the J gene lost 6 bases, with 11 bases spanning the gap. As DNA, the CDR3 is TGTGCCACCAGTGATTTTTGGGGGCGGAATGGCTACACCTTC. Translated: CATSDFWGRNGYTF.

The chain combines TRBV18 with TRBJ2-7; possible D gene TRBD1, 6 bases. The ends were cut back, 3 bases at V and 6 bases at J, with 15 bases in the middle. The germline gives CDR1 KGHSH, CDR2 LQKENI. This CDR3 spans 14 amino acids. CDR3 DNA sequence: TGTGCCAGCTCACCGACGGGACACCAACCCGAGCAGTACTTC. The encoded protein is CASSPTGHQPEQYF.

This chain connects TRBV3-1 (or the pseudogene TRBV3-2) to TRBJ1-2; the D is unclear. Trimming stripped 1 base from V and 3 bases from J, with 9 bases between. The length of the CDR3 is 14 residues. Per germline, CDR1 LGHDT and CDR2 YNNKEL (reference sequence). CDR3 sequence: CASSQARSHYGYTF. The DNA for the CDR3 is TGTGCCAGCAGCCAAGCGAGGTCGCACTATGGCTACACCTTC.

This clone was recorded once. This sequence joins TRBV6-5 and TRBJ1-3, with D perhaps TRBD1 (5 bases). Trimming took off 6 bases at V and 9 bases at J, with 18 bases between the two ends. CDR1 and CDR2 from the germline V gene are MNHEY and SVGAGI. CDR3 size: 14 residues. The CDR3 reads CASRHDGRRGTIYF. The DNA for the CDR3 is TGTGCCAGCAGACACGACGGGCGTAGGGGCACCATATATTTT.

The gene calls are TRBV7-9 and TRBJ2-3, with 8 nucleotides matching TRBD2. The V gene end was trimmed by 8 bases and the J gene end by 2 bases; junction bases not matched to a gene: 9. The CDR3 contains 15 residues. CDR1 and CDR2 (germline): SEHNR, FQNEAQ (reference sequence). The CDR3 sequence: CASFHRGGTTDTQYF. CDR3 DNA sequence: TGTGCCAGCTTTCATCGCGGGGGGACCACAGATACGCAGTATTTT.